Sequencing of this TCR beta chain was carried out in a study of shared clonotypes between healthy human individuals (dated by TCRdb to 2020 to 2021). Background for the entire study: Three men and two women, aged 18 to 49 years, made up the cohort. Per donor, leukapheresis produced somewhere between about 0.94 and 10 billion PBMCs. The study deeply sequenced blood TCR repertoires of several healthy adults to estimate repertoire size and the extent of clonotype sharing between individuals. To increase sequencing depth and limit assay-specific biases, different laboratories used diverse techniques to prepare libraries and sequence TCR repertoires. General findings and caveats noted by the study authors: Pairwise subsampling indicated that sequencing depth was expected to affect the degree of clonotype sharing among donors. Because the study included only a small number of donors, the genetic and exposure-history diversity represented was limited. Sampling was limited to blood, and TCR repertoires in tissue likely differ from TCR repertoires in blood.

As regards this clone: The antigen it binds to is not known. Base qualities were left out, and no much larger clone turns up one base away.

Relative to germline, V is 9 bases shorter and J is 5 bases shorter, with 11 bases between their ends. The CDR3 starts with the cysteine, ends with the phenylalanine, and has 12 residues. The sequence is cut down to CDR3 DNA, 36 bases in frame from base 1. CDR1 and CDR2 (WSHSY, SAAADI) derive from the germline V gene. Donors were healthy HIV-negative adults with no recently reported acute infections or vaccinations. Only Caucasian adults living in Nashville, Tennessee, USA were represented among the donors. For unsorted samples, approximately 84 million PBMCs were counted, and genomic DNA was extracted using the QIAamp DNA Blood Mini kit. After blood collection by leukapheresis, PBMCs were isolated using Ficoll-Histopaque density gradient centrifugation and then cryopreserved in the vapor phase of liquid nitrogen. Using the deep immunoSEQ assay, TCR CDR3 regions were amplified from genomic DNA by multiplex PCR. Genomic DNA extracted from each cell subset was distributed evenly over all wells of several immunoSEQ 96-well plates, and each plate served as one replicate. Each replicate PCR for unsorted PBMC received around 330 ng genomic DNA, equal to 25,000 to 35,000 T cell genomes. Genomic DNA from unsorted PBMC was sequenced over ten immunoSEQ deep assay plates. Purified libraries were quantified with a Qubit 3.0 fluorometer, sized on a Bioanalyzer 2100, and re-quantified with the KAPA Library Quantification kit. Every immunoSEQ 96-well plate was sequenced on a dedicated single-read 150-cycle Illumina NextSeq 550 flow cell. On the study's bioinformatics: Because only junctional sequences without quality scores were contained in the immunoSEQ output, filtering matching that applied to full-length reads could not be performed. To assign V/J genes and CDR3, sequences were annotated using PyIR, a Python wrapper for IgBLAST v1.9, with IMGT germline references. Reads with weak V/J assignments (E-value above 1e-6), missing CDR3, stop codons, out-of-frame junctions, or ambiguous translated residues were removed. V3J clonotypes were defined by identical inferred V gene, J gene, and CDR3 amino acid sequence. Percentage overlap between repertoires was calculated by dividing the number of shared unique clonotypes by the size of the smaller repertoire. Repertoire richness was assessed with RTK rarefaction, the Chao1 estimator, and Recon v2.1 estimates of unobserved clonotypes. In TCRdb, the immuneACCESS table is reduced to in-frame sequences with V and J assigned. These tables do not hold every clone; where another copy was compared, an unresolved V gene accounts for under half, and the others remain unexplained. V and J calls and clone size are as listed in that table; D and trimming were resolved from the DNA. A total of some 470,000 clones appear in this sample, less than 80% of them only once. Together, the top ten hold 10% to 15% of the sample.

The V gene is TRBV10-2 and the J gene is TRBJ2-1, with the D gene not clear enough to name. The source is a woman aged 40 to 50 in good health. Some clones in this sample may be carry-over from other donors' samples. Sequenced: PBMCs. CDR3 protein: CARSADDNEQFF. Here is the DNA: TGCGCCAGATCGGCCGACGACAATGAGCAGTTCTTC.